This T cell receptor (beta chain) was captured in a study of blood T cell repertoires in COVID-19. The assay was immunoSEQ multiplex PCR, and TCRdb's table has in-frame clones only and misses some. Here the sample spans around 300,000 clones, 80% to 90% being singletons. V lost 1 base and J lost 6; bases outside the gene matches: 8. The CDR3 spans 15 residues. CDR1 is PRHDT, CDR2 FYEKMQ, per germline (reference sequence). The sample comprised peripheral blood. The sequence was collected from a woman in her 70s with COVID-19, enrolled during active disease. V usage is TRBV13 and J usage is TRBJ1-2; 7 bases match TRBD1. CDR3 DNA: TGTGCCAGCAGCTTAGCGGGGAAGGGGGCCAATGGCTACACCTTC. Translation gives CASSLAGKGANGYTF.